This TCR beta chain is from a study of T-cell memory formation after mild COVID-19 (dated by TCRdb to about 2021). Context from the whole study: Most TCR sequence clusters were specific to one of the two donors. T-cell clones expanding and contracting after mild COVID-19 in a couple of donors were tracked by longitudinal TCRalpha and TCRbeta repertoire sequencing. The cohort comprised two young, previously healthy adult volunteers, one female and one male.

Ficoll-Paque density gradient centrifugation was used to isolate PBMCs. Ends trimmed: V by 4 bases, J by 5 bases; bases unmatched to a gene: 6. Inclusive of the bounding cysteine and valine, the CDR3 is 14 residues long. The sequence is cut down to CDR3 DNA, 42 bases in frame from base 1. The germline V gene yields MGHRA for CDR1 and YSYEKL for CDR2. Sequenced using an Illumina NovaSeq 6000. TCRalpha and TCRbeta cDNA libraries were built by 5'RACE with constant-segment primers, adding sample barcodes and unique molecular identifiers. Trizol reagent was used to extract RNA from every sample. Amplification of the libraries took two PCR steps, and the second step added a second sample barcode plus Illumina TruSeq adapters. Sequencing of the libraries was done on an Illumina NovaSeq, producing 2 x 150 bp paired-end reads. Per the source publication's procedure: With migec v1.2.7, reads were demultiplexed and then collapsed into UMI-guided consensus sequences. Using mixcr v2.1.11, the UMI consensuses were aligned to TRA and TRB V and J templates and assembled into clonotypes. A clonotype was counted as expanded or contracted only if both edgeR and NoisET called the change significant, with noise models trained on biological replicates. For edgeR calls, a false discovery rate-adjusted p below 0.01 and a log2 fold-change threshold of 1 were applied. As an exploratory analysis of dynamics, max-normalized trajectories of the 1000 most abundant clonotypes were examined by PCA with hierarchical clustering. Separately sequenced CD4+ and CD8+ repertoires were used to assign a CD4 or CD8 phenotype to each responding clone. TCRdb handled the public reads itself, with Q25 trimming in fastp and clone calling in MiXCR, and kept productive beta chains. Each entry merges the rows of one CDR3 protein and shows their most common DNA and genes. Here the V and J calls rest on TCRdb's processing, not on the authors' analysis. The sample contains roughly 110,000 distinct CDR3 sequences, about 15% of them found a single time. The leading ten clones occupy 35% to 40% of the sample.

A note on this clonotype: Its antigen remains undetermined. Nothing much larger sits one base from this clone, and base qualities are not available.

The paper as a whole reports these results and caveats: The study included only two mild cases, and larger cohorts that include severe cases with pre-infection samples were judged to be necessary. Some responding clones were detected in pre-infection memory, which suggested that pre-existing cross-reactive memory T cells had joined the SARS-CoV-2 response. Clones that contracted from day 15 to 85 showed balanced CD4/CD8 phenotypes, whereas a second wave of clones that expanded from day 15 to 37 leaned towards CD4+. Contracting CD4+ clones were found mainly in CM and EM memory subsets, while CD8+ clones were enriched in EMRA. The second-wave clones that peaked on day 37 were not confirmed to be SARS-CoV-2 specific.

This TCR derives from a man younger than 35 who had mild COVID-19 (a few samples of this study predate the infection). The sample titles of this study are shuffled in the database, so cell type and time point are left out; the donor was told from shared clones. The sample was PBMCs or a T cell subset sorted from them (not recorded which). The sequence links TRBV4-1 to TRBJ2-7, and TRBD1 matches 9 of the central bases. CDR3 loop: CASSPGTGWDEQYV. Read as DNA, the sequence is TGCGCCAGCAGCCCCGGGACAGGGTGGGACGAGCAGTACGTC.